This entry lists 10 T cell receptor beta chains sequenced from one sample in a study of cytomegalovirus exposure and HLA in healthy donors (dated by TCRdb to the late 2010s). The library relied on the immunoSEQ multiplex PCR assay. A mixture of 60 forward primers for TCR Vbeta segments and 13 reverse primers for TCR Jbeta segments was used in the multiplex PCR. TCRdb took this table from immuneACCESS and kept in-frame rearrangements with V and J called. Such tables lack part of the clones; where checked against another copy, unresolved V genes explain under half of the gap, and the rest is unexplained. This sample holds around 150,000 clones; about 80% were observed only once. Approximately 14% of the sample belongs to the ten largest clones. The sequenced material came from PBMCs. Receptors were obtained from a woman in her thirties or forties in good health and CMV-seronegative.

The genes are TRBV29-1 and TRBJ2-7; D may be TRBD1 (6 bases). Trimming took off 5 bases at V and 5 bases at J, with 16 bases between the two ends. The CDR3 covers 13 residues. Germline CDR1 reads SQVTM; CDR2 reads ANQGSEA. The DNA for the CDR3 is TGCAGCGTTCGGTGGGGGCGATACGACGAGCAGTACTTC. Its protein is CSVRWGRYDEQYF.

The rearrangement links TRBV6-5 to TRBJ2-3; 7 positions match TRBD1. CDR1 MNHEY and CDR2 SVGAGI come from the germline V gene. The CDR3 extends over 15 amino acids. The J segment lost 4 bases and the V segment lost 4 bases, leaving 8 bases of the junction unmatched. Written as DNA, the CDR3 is TGTGCCAGCAGTTTCGAGGGGGCCCCCCCAGATACGCAGTATTTT. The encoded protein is CASSFEGAPPDTQYF.

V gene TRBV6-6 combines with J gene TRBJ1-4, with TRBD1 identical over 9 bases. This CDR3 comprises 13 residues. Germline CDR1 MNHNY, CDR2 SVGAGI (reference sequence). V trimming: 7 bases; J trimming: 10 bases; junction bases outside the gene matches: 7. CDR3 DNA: TGTGCCAGCAAACCGGGACAGGGTGGAAAACTGTTTTTT. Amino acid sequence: CASKPGQGGKLFF.

CDR3 loop: CASSLVRRPRGETQYF. The CDR3 DNA reads as TGTGCCAGCAGCTTAGTGAGACGCCCCCGGGGGGAGACCCAGTACTTC. The chain has TRBV7-9 and TRBJ2-5; the D gene is possibly TRBD2 (6 bases). In germline, CDR1 is SEHNR, CDR2 FQNEAQ (reference sequence). Trimming cost V 1 base and J 5 bases, with 17 bases left between them. The CDR3 sequence is 16 residues long.

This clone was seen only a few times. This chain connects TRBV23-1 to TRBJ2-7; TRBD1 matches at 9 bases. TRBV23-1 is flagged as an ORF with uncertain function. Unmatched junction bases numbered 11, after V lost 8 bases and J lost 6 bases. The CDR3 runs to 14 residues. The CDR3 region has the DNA TGCGCCAGCGGGAGGGACAGGGAAACCTTCGAGCAGTACTTC. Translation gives CASGRDRETFEQYF.

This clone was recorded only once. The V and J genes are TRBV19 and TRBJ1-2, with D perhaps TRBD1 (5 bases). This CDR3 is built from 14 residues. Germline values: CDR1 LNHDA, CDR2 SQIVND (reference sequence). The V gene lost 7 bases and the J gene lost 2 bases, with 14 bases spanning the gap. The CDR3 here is CASTLGRDNYGYTF. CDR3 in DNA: TGTGCCAGTACATTGGGGAGGGACAACTATGGCTACACCTTC.

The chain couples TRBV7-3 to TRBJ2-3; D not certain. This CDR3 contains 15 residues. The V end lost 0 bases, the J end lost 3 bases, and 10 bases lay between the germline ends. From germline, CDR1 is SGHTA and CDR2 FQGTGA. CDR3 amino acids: CASSLTPLETDTQYF. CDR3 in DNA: TGTGCCAGCAGCTTAACCCCCCTAGAGACAGATACGCAGTATTTT.

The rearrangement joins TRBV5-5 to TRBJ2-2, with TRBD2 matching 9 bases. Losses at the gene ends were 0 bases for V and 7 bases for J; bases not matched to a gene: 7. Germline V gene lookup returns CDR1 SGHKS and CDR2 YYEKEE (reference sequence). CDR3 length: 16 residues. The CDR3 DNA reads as TGTGCCAGCAGCTTGGTGGCTAGCGGGATGGGCGGGGAGCTGTTTTTT. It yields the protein CASSLVASGMGGELFF.

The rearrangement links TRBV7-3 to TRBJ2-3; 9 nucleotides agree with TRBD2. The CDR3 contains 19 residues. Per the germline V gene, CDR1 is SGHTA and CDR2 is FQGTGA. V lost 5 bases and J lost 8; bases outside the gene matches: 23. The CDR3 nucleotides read TGTGCCAGCAGCGCCGGAAGCGGGAGGCCCTACTTGACGTTTCTTACGCAGTATTTT. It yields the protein CASSAGSGRPYLTFLTQYF.

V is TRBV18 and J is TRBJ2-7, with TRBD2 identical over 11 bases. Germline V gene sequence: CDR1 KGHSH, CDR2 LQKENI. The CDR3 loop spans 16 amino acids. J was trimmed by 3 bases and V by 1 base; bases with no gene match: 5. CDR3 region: CASSPQRLAGSYEQYF. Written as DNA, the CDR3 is TGTGCCAGCTCACCACAGAGACTAGCGGGGAGCTACGAGCAGTACTTC.